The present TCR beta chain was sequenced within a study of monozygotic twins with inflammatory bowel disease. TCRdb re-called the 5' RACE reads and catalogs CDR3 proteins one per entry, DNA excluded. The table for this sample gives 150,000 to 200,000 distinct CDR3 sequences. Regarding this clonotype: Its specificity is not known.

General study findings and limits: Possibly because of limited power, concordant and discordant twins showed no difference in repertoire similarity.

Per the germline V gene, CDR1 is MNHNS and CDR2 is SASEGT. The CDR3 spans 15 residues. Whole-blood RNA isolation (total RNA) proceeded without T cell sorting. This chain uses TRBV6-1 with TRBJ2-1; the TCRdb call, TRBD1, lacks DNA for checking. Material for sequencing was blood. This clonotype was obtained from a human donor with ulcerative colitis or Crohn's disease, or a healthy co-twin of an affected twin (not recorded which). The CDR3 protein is CASTVGPGARNEQFF.